This T cell receptor (beta chain) was recovered during a study of blood T cell repertoires in COVID-19. On the study more broadly: PBMCs, B-cell-depleted T cells, or T cells provided the cDNA or gDNA that made up the material.

How the authors handled the data: Reference gene primers were amplified, and this amplification served to estimate nucleated cell counts. Only in-frame clones appear in the TCRdb table, and some are missing; sequencing was by immunoSEQ multiplex PCR. V, J and clone size were drawn from that table, and D and trimming were deduced from the DNA. The sample gives around 300,000 clones, approximately 86% of which show up once; approximately 2.5% is in the top ten. Cohort allocation depended upon clinical history that participants reported. In Cohort 3, a recovered donor had either two negative PCRs, clearance, or symptom resolution. Germline V CDR1 and CDR2: SGHTA, FQGNSA. V gave up 6 bases and J gave up 4 bases, with 7 bases separating them. This CDR3 has 12 amino acids.

The sample consisted of PBMCs or T cells enriched from blood (not recorded which). J is TRBJ1-5 and V is TRBV7-2; D unclear. This sequence originates from a woman aged 18-30 years who had recovered from COVID-19. The CDR3 region is CASRSGNQPQHF. CDR3 nucleotide sequence: TGTGCCAGCAGGAGCGGGAATCAGCCCCAGCATTTT.